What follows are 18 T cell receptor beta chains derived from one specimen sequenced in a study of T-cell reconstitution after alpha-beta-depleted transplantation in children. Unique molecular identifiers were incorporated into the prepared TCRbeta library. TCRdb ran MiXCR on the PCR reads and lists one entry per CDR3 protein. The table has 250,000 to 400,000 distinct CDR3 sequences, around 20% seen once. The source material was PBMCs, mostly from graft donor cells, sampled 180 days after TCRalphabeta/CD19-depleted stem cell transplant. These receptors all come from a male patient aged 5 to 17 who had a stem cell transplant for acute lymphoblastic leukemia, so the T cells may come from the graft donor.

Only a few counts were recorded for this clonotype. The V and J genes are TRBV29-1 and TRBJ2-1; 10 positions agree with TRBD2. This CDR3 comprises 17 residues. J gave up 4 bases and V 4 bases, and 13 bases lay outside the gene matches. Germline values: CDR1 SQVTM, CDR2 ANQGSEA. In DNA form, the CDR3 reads TGCAGCGTTGGAGGTCTATGGACTAGCGGTTCTTACAATGAGCAGTTCTTC. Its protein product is CSVGGLWTSGSYNEQFF.

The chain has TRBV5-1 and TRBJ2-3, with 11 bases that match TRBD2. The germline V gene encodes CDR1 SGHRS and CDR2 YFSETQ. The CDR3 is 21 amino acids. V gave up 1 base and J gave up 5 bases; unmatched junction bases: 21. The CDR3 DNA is TGCGCCAGCAGCTTGATCGGAGGTTCCCTAGCGGGAGGACGCCAATTAGATACGCAGTATTTT. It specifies CASSLIGGSLAGGRQLDTQYF.

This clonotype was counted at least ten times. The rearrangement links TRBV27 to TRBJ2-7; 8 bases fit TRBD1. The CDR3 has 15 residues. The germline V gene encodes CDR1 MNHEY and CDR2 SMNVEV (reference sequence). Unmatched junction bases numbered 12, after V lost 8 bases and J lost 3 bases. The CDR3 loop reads CASPYRGMGDYEQYF. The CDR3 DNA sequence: TGTGCCAGCCCCTACAGGGGGATGGGGGACTACGAGCAGTACTTC.

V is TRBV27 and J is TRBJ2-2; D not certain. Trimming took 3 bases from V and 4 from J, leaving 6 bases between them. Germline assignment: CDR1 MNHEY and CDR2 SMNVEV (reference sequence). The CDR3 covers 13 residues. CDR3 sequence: CASSFRITGELFF. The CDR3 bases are TGTGCCAGCAGTTTTAGGATCACCGGGGAGCTGTTTTTT.

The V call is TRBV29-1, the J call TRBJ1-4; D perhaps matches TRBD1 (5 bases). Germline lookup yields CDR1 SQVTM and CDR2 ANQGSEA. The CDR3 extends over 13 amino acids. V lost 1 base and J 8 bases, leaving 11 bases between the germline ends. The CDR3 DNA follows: TGCAGCGTTGAAGTCCAGGGTGGCGAAAAACTGTTTTTT. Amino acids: CSVEVQGGEKLFF.

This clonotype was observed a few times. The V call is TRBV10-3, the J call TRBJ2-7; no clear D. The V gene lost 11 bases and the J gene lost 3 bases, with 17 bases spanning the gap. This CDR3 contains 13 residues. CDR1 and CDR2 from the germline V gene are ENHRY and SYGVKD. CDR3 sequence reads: CAASHHVGYEQYF. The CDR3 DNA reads TGTGCCGCCTCCCATCATGTTGGCTACGAGCAGTACTTC.

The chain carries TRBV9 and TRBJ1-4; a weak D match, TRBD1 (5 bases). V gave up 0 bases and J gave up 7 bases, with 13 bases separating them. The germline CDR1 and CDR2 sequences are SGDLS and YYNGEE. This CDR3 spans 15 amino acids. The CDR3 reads CASSVGEGTSEKLFF. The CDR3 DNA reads TGTGCCAGCAGCGTAGGAGAGGGGACGAGTGAAAAACTGTTTTTT.

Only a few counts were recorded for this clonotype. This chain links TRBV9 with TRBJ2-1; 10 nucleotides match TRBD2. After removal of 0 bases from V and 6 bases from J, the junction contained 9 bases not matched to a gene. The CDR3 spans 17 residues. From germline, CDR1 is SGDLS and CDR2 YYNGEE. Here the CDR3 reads CASSVDGAGGPVNEQFF. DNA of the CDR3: TGTGCCAGCAGCGTAGACGGAGCGGGAGGGCCAGTCAATGAGCAGTTCTTC.

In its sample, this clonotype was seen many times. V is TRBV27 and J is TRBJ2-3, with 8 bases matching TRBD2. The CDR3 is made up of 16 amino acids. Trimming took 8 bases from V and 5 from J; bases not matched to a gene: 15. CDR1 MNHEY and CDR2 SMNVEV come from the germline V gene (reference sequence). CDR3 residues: CASCQSQGLVLDTQYF. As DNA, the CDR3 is TGTGCCAGCTGTCAGTCCCAGGGACTAGTCCTAGATACGCAGTATTTT.

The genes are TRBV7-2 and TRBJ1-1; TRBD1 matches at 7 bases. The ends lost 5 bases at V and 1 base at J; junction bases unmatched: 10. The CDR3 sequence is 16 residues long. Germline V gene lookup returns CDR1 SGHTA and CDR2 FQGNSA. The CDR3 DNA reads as TGTGCCAGCAGCCCTAGAGGGGGACAGCGGAACACTGAAGCTTTCTTT. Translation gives CASSPRGGQRNTEAFF.

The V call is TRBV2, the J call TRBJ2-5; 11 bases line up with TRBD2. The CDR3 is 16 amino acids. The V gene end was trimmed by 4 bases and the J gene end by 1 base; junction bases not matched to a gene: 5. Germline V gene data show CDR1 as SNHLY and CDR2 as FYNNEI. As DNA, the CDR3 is TGTGCCAGCAGTGTTACTAGCGGGAGATTCCAAGAGACCCAGTACTTC. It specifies CASSVTSGRFQETQYF.

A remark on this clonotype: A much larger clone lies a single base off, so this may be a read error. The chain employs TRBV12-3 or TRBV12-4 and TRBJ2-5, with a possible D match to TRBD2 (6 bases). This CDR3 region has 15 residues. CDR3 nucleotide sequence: TGTGCCAGCAGCCGGGACGGAGAGGAGGGAGAGACCCAGCACTTC. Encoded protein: CASSRDGEEGETQHF.

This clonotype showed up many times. CDR3: CASSLGQGPYNEQFF. DNA for the CDR3: TGTGCCAGCAGCTTGGGACAGGGGCCCTACAATGAGCAGTTCTTC. The chain joins TRBV5-4 to TRBJ2-1, with 8 nucleotides matching TRBD1. This CDR3 has 15 amino acids. Germline-derived CDR1 and CDR2 are SGHNT and YYREEE (reference sequence). J was trimmed by 2 bases and V by 0 bases; bases with no gene match: 1.

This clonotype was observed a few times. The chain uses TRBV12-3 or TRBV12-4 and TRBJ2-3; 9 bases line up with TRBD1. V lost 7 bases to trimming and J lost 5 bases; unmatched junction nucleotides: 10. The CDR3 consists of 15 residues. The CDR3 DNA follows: TGTGCCAGCATTCTTGCCGGGACAGGGATAGATACGCAGTATTTT. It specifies CASILAGTGIDTQYF.

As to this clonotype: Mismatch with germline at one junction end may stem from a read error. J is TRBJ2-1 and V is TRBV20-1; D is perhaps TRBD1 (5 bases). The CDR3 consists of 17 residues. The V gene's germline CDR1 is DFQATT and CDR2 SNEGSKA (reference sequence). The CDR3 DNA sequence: TGCTGTGCTAGAGTCGACTGGACACCTAGCTCCTACAATGAGCAGTTCTTC. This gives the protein CCARVDWTPSSYNEQFF.

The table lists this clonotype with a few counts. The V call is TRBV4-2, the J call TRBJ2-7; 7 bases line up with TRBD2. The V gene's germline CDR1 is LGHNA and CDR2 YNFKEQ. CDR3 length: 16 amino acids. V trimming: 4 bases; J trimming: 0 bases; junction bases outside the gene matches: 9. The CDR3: CASSPQLREPSYEQYF. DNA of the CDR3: TGTGCCAGCAGCCCTCAGTTGCGGGAGCCCTCCTACGAGCAGTACTTC.

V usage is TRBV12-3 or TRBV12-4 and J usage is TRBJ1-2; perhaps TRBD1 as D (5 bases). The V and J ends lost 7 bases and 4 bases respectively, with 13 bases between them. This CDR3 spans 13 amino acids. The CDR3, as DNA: TGTGCCAGCACTCAACAGGTGATCTATGGCTACACCTTC. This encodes CASTQQVIYGYTF.

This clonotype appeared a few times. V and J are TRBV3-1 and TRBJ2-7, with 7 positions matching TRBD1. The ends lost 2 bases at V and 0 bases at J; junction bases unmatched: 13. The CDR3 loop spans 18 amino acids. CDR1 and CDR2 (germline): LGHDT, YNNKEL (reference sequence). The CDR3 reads CASSQYPGQTLSSYEQYF. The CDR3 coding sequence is TGTGCCAGCAGCCAATACCCGGGACAGACATTAAGCTCCTACGAGCAGTACTTC.